This TCR beta chain was obtained from a study of metastatic and nonmetastatic thyroid tumors. In the study overall: Comparative analysis of repertoires was undertaken across blood and tumor or nodule tissue obtained from malignant and benign thyroid patients.

CDR3 length: 20 residues. The J segment lost 3 bases and the V segment lost 7 bases, leaving 18 bases of the junction unmatched. Germline loops: CDR1 LNHDA, CDR2 SQIVND (reference sequence). Study observations and caveats: According to reports, the diversity of TCR beta was significantly higher in malignant thyroid tumors than in benign nodules, and this held in both blood and tumor samples.

In the source study's methods: Between-group CDR3 differences, defined by clinicopathological status, yielded a distant-metastasis classifier for papillary thyroid cancer. With MiXCR, TCRdb reprocessed the PCR reads. None of the V and J calls come from the authors' own analysis; TCRdb made them. Of more than 8,500 clones listed, 11% are singletons. None of the patients had undergone any treatment ahead of thyroid surgery. In this sample, this clone turned up many times. No antigen is known for it. The sequenced sample consisted of tumor tissue. The sequence was obtained from a female donor with papillary thyroid cancer or a benign thyroid nodule (not recorded which). Some clones in this sample may be carry-over from other donors' samples. The chain carries TRBV19 and TRBJ2-2, with TRBD2 matching over 12 bases. The CDR3 DNA is TGTGCCAGTAATTTAGCGGCTAGCGGGAGGGCCTTTTGGGACACCGGGGAGCTGTTTTTT. It yields the protein CASNLAASGRAFWDTGELFF. The full variable domain, with the rest looked up from reference TRBV19 and TRBJ2-2, is DGGITQSPKYLFRKEGQNVTLSCEQNLNHDAMYWYRQDPGQGLRLIYYSQIVNDFQKGDIAEGYSVSREKKESFPLTVTSAQKNPTAFYLCASNLAASGRAFWDTGELFFGEGSRLTVL.